This T cell receptor (beta chain) was sequenced for a study of blood T cells in healthy people across ages. A note on this clonotype: This may stem from a read error, because a much larger clone lies one nucleotide away.

The use of a sample-barcoded 5' primer and a J-beta primer mix characterized a second PCR of about 7 to 12 cycles. TCRdb reprocessed the 5' RACE reads with MiXCR, giving one entry per CDR3 protein. The table has around 1,600,000 distinct CDR3 sequences, approximately 39% seen once. V lost 3 bases and J 5 bases, leaving 14 bases between the germline ends. Germline lookup yields CDR1 SNHLY and CDR2 FYNNEI. The CDR3 has 14 amino acids. Sample: blood. This clonotype was obtained from a young woman in good health. This chain connects TRBV2 to TRBJ2-7, with D perhaps TRBD1 (6 bases). The CDR3 nucleotides read TGTGCCAGCAGTGACATAGTAGGGGGTAACGAGCAGTACTTC. It encodes CASSDIVGGNEQYF.